The text below deals with one T cell receptor beta chain. This sample is part of a study of control samples from healthy donors and cancer patients. Sequencing used immunoSEQ multiplex PCR; TCRdb keeps in-frame clones, though not all of them. In the table there are around 120,000 clones, around 89% of which are singletons. The ends lost 0 bases at V and 8 bases at J; junction bases unmatched: 5. The CDR3 spans 14 residues. CDR1 KGHSH and CDR2 LQKENI come from the germline V gene. V usage is TRBV18 and J usage is TRBJ2-3, with 7 bases fitting TRBD1. The sequenced sample was blood. The TCR comes from a man between 35 and 55 years old in good health. The CDR3 protein is CASSPPGGRGTQYF. The CDR3 DNA follows: TGTGCCAGCTCACCACCAGGGGGCCGAGGTACGCAGTATTTT.